This entry concerns a single TCR beta chain. Its target is unknown. An end of the junction does not agree with germline; a read error may underlie this. There were at least 5.5 micrograms of total RNA extracted from every sample. Primers used in a second PCR of roughly 6 to 11 cycles were a sample-barcoded 5' primer and a J-beta primer mix. TCRdb passed the 5' RACE reads through MiXCR, listing each CDR3 protein once. The sample has 1.5 million to 1.9 million distinct CDR3 sequences, approximately 42% seen once. This CDR3 spans 16 amino acids. The germline gives CDR1 SGHTA, CDR2 FQGNSA. These data belong to a study of blood T cells in healthy people across ages. Study conclusions and caveats: With age, beta diversity per million T cells declined roughly linearly, significantly by approximately 40.

This chain joins TRBV7-2 and TRBJ2-3; 7 bases fit TRBD2. The sequence came from a woman younger than 30 in good health. Sequencing used blood. For the CDR3, the DNA is TGTGCCAGCAGCTTAGAAGCCCGAGCGGGATCGGATACGCGGTATTTT. Protein: CASSLEARAGSDTRYF.